A selection of T cell receptor beta chains follows, all from one sample in a study of tumor-infiltrating lymphocytes in primary liver carcinoma. TCRdb re-called the multiplex PCR reads through MiXCR, storing one row per CDR3 protein. The table includes 300,000 to 400,000 distinct CDR3 sequences, 50% to 70% detected once. Sequences were obtained from peripheral blood. The receptors were sampled from a man aged 35-49 years with primary liver carcinoma and hepatitis B virus infection. CDR3s include the opening cysteine and the closing phenylalanine or tryptophan. A D gene is named only where the DNA matches it firmly. A row's size may be missing; if present it is once, few, many or a size class.

size	V	J	D	DNA	CDR3
-	TRBV20-1	TRBJ1-1	TRBD1	TGCAGTGCGAGTAACCAGGGGGGTACCGGCACTGAAGCTTTCTTT	CSASNQGGTGTEAFF
many	TRBV6-5	TRBJ2-1	TRBD2	TGTGCCAGCCGGAGGGAGGGAGCATCATACAATGAGCAGTTCTTC	CASRREGASYNEQFF
-	TRBV5-1	TRBJ2-2	-	TGCGCCAGCAGCTTGGCACAGAACACCGGGGAGCTGTTTTTT	CASSLAQNTGELFF
-	TRBV5-1	TRBJ2-1	-	TGCGCCAGCAGCTTGGCAGTGACAGGTGGGAATGAGCAGTTCTTC	CASSLAVTGGNEQFF
-	TRBV5-1	TRBJ2-1	TRBD1	TGCGCCAGCAGATCAGACAGGGGGCTTTACAATGAGCAGTTCTTC	CASRSDRGLYNEQFF
few	TRBV5-1	TRBJ2-5	-	TGCGCCAGCAGCTCCTATGGGGGAGGCGAGACCCAGTACTTC	CASSSYGGGETQYF
many	TRBV29-1	TRBJ2-3	TRBD2	TGCAGCGTTGTCGGGGGGGAAACAGATACGCAGTATTTT	CSVVGGETDTQYF
-	TRBV7-8	TRBJ1-2	-	TGTGCCAGCAGCTTAGGAGCCGGAACCGGGGATGGCTACACCTTC	CASSLGAGTGDGYTF
-	TRBV14	TRBJ2-7	TRBD2	TGTGCCAGCTGCCCGGGACTAGCGGCTTACAAGCAGTACTTC	CASCPGLAAYKQYF
-	TRBV6-5	TRBJ1-1	-	TGTGCCAACAGTTACGATGCAGGGTCCTTGAACACTGTAGCTTTCTTT	CANSYDAGSLNTVAFF
few	TRBV30	TRBJ2-2	-	TGTGCCTTCCCGTTGAGGAGCGGCCAAAGGTCCGGGGAGCTGTTTTTT	CAFPLRSGQRSGELFF
many	TRBV6-5	TRBJ1-3	-	TGTGCCAGCAGGGATTCGGGTACCACCATATATTTT	CASRDSGTTIYF
few	TRBV11-1	TRBJ2-1	-	TGTGCCAGCAGCTTAGGCCTGGGACTTCCTACGCATGAGCAGTTCTTC	CASSLGLGLPTHEQFF
-	TRBV6-6	TRBJ2-7	-	TGCGCCAGCAGCCAAGATAGGTCGGGACATGGCTACGAGCAGTACTTT	CASSQDRSGHGYEQYF
many	TRBV6-1	TRBJ1-1	-	TGTGCCAGCAGTCCCGACAGCGCTAACACTGAAGCTTTCTTT	CASSPDSANTEAFF
-	TRBV6-2/TRBV6-3	TRBJ2-4	-	TGTGCCAGCAGCTCCAGGAGGGGGTTTGGGGTAGCCAAAAACATTCAGTACTTC	CASSSRRGFGVAKNIQYF
-	TRBV28	TRBJ2-7	-	TGTGCCAGCAAAAGACATGGAGTACCCTCCTACGAGCAGTACTTC	CASKRHGVPSYEQYF
many	TRBV6-5	TRBJ1-6	-	TGTGCCAGCGGGGGGGGGGAAGGGAATTCACCCCTCCACTTT	CASGGGEGNSPLHF
-	TRBV10-3	TRBJ2-2	-	TGTGACATCAGTGAGGGGAACACCGGGGAGCTGTTTTTT	CDISEGNTGELFF
once	TRBV4-3	TRBJ1-1	-	TGCGCCAGCAGCCCTGTGGGCAGGGGAATGAACACTGAAACTTTCTTT	CASSPVGRGMNTETFF
-	TRBV29-1	TRBJ2-1	-	TGCAGCCCTTCCTTGAGGGACTCGGGCTCCTACAATGAGCAGTTCTTC	CSPSLRDSGSYNEQFF
-	TRBV11-2	TRBJ1-1	-	TGTGCCAGCAGCTTACCTGCCCTTGGACCCAGGGAAGCTTTCTTT	CASSLPALGPREAFF
-	TRBV11-1	TRBJ2-6	-	TGTGCCAGCCAGGAGTTCTCTGGAGTCAACGTCCTGACTTTC	CASQEFSGVNVLTF
-	TRBV6-2/TRBV6-3	TRBJ2-3	-	TGTGCCAGCAGTAGTGCTCCGAGGGGGACTCTTCCGGATACGCAGTATTTT	CASSSAPRGTLPDTQYF
-	TRBV12-3/TRBV12-4	TRBJ1-1	-	TGTGCCGGCAGGCCGCTTGAGGCGACAGCTTTCTTT	CAGRPLEATAFF
many	TRBV6-5	TRBJ2-7	TRBD1	TGTGCCAGCACTTTCGGACAGGGGGATTCCTACGAGCAGTACTTC	CASTFGQGDSYEQYF
few	TRBV7-9	TRBJ1-1	-	TGTGCCAGCGGGATTCGGGGAGGGTCTGAAGCTTTCTTT	CASGIRGGSEAFF
-	TRBV21-1	TRBJ2-1	-	TGTGCCAGCAGCTCCTTAGCGGGGGACCTGTACAATGAGCAGTTCTTC	CASSSLAGDLYNEQFF
many	TRBV11-1	TRBJ2-7	-	TGTGCCAGCAGCCAAGAGGGGTTGAGCTCCTACGAGCAGTACTTC	CASSQEGLSSYEQYF
few	TRBV10-3	TRBJ2-5	-	TGTGCCACCGCCAGGGGATCCCAAGAGACCCAGTACTTC	CATARGSQETQYF
-	TRBV28	TRBJ2-7	TRBD1	TGTGCCAGCAGTTTGGGGTCAGGGGGATGGTACGAGCAGTACTTC	CASSLGSGGWYEQYF
-	TRBV29-1	TRBJ2-1	-	TGCAACGTTTCCGCGACGGGACCAACCTACAATGAACAGTTCTTC	CNVSATGPTYNEQFF
-	TRBV13	TRBJ2-7	TRBD1	TGTGCCAGCGGCTTTGAAGGACAGGGATATTACGAGCAGTACTTC	CASGFEGQGYYEQYF
once	TRBV11-1	TRBJ2-7	TRBD1	TGTGCCAGCAGTACGAAGACAGGGGGCTTAAACGAGCAGTACTTC	CASSTKTGGLNEQYF
many	TRBV12-3/TRBV12-4	TRBJ2-2	-	TGTGCCAGCAGTTTAGCGTCTATATGGACCGGGGAGCTGTTTTTT	CASSLASIWTGELFF
-	TRBV5-1	TRBJ2-7	TRBD1	TGCGCCAGCAGCTTGGCCGGGGACAGGGGGCGGTACGAGCAGTACTTC	CASSLAGDRGRYEQYF
-	TRBV5-1	TRBJ1-1	-	TGCGCCAGCAGCTTGTCCCCACAAGGGAGGTCAACTGAAGCTTTCTTT	CASSLSPQGRSTEAFF
few	TRBV4-1	TRBJ2-1	-	TGTGCCAGCAGCCAACTGGACTTGACCTCCTACAATGAGCAGTTCTTC	CASSQLDLTSYNEQFF
many	TRBV11-3	TRBJ2-1	TRBD2	TGTGCCAGCAGCTTAGGCGGGAGTTTTGAGCAGTTCTTC	CASSLGGSFEQFF
few	TRBV28	TRBJ2-7	-	TGTGCCAGCAGTTTAGCTAGGGCGGCTAGCTACGAGCAGTACTTC	CASSLARAASYEQYF
many	TRBV6-5	TRBJ2-5	-	TGTGCCAGCAGTTACGTGGGGGGAGGCGGGACCCAGTACTTC	CASSYVGGGGTQYF
many	TRBV12-3/TRBV12-4	TRBJ1-2	TRBD1	TGTGCCAGCAGCCCCGACAGGGCCCGAAACTATGGCTACACCTTC	CASSPDRARNYGYTF
-	TRBV6-1	TRBJ2-7	-	TGTGCCTGCAGGGGACTATCGGGAAGCTCCTACGAGCAGTACTTC	CACRGLSGSSYEQYF
-	TRBV24-1	TRBJ2-1	-	TGTGCCACCGGTGATCCACAGGGGGAGGGTAGGAATGAACAGTTCTTC	CATGDPQGEGRNEQFF
many	TRBV29-1	TRBJ2-5	-	TGCAGCGCTGCGAAGGGGGGCCAAGAGACCCAGTACTTC	CSAAKGGQETQYF
many	TRBV12-3/TRBV12-4	TRBJ2-1	-	TGTGCCAGCAGTTTAAATTTGGGGTTTGAGCAGTTCTTC	CASSLNLGFEQFF
once	TRBV29-1	TRBJ1-1	-	TGCAGAGCCGGTGCAGGGTGGGGGATGAACACTGAAGTTTTCTTT	CRAGAGWGMNTEVFF
-	TRBV5-1	TRBJ2-1	TRBD2	TGCGCCAGCAGCTTGGAAGCAGCGGGGTACAATGAGCAGTTCTTC	CASSLEAAGYNEQFF
once	TRBV11-1	TRBJ1-1	-	TGTGCCTGCAGCTTCTCGATAGAGAACAATGAAGCTTTCTTT	CACSFSIENNEAFF
-	TRBV12-3/TRBV12-4	TRBJ2-1	-	TGTACCAGCAGTTTTAGAGACACCTACAATGAGCAGTTCTTC	CTSSFRDTYNEQFF
-	TRBV10-3	TRBJ1-1	-	TGTGTTATCCAAGGGGGAGGAGTGAACACTGAAGCTTTCTTT	CVIQGGGVNTEAFF
many	TRBV5-1	TRBJ2-1	TRBD2	TGCGCCAGCAGCTTGGGCGGGAGCGGCTACAATGAGCAGTTCTTC	CASSLGGSGYNEQFF
-	TRBV7-9	TRBJ2-7	TRBD1	TGTGCCAGCAGCCCGGGACAGGTTGTCACCTACGAGCAGTACTTC	CASSPGQVVTYEQYF